Listed here are 16 T cell receptor beta chains from one sample, sequenced in a study of regulatory T cells in long-lasting Graves disease. Construction of the TCR beta libraries employed iRepertoire HTBI primers in conjunction with Arm-PCR of CDR3 regions. Via MiXCR, TCRdb re-called the multiplex PCR reads, giving one row per CDR3 protein. The sample shows roughly 450,000 distinct CDR3 sequences, around 21% of them seen only once. Indicated time point: persistent/refractory GD, antithyroid drugs over 5 years with positive TRAb. The authors made the TCR library using RNA they extracted from PBMCs. Source: peripheral blood mononuclear cells (PBMCs), taken when the disease was refractory, from a patient treated with antithyroid drugs. Receptors originate from a female donor with Graves disease.

This clonotype has only a few counts. V and J are TRBV5-1 and TRBJ1-2; unclear D gene. This CDR3 region has 15 residues. Germline CDR1 SGHRS, CDR2 YFSETQ. The V end lost 0 bases, the J end lost 2 bases, and 11 bases lay between the germline ends. CDR3 nucleotide sequence: TGCGCCAGCAGCTTGGATGGTGTAGAGAACTATGGCTACACCTTC. This encodes CASSLDGVENYGYTF. The whole variable domain, filled in from reference TRBV5-1 and TRBJ1-2, reads KAGVTQTPRYLIKTRGQQVTLSCSPISGHRSVSWYQQTPGQGLQFLFEYFSETQRNKGNFPGRFSGRQFSNSRSEMNVSTLELGDSALYLCASSLDGVENYGYTFGSGTRLTVV.

This clonotype was found many times. The rearrangement links TRBV2 to TRBJ2-5; D is undetermined. The germline V gene has CDR1 SNHLY and CDR2 FYNNEI. Between the trimmed V and J ends, which lost 5 bases and 1 base, there was a span of 11 bases. CDR3 size: 14 residues. The DNA for the CDR3 is TGTGCCAGCAGTATCAGAGACCTCCAAGAGACCCAGTACTTC. Its protein is CASSIRDLQETQYF. The variable domain in full, completed from reference TRBV2 and TRBJ2-5, reads EPEVTQTPSHQVTQMGQEVILRCVPISNHLYFYWYRQILGQKVEFLVSFYNNEISEKSEIFDDQFSVERPDGSNFTLKIRSTKLEDSAMYFCASSIRDLQETQYFGPGTRLLVL.

This clonotype occurred many times. The chain uses TRBV4-1 and TRBJ2-7; D is tentatively TRBD1 or TRBD2 (5 bases each). The germline V and J ends were trimmed by 1 base and 0 bases, with 10 bases remaining between them. Germline values: CDR1 MGHRA, CDR2 YSYEKL. The CDR3 runs 15 residues. In DNA, the CDR3 is TGCGCCAGCAGCCAAGGGGACGCGAGCTCCTACGAGCAGTACTTC. Amino acid sequence: CASSQGDASSYEQYF.

Turning to this clonotype: Since a much larger clone is just one base distant, this may be a read error. The chain has TRBV12-3 or TRBV12-4 and TRBJ2-2; 8 nucleotides match TRBD2. The CDR3 totals 17 residues. The J segment lost 4 bases and the V segment lost 7 bases, leaving 14 bases of the junction unmatched. The CDR3 reads CASTAGPAGEITGELFF. DNA of the CDR3: TGTGCCAGCACCGCGGGACCAGCGGGAGAAATCACCGGGGAGCTGTTTTTT.

The chain recombines TRBV28 with TRBJ2-7; 8 positions agree with TRBD2. Looked up from germline, CDR1 is MDHEN and CDR2 is SYDVKM. V dropped 5 bases and J dropped 4; count of bases not matched to a gene: 10. CDR3 length: 15 residues. The CDR3 region has the DNA TGTGCCAGCAGTCTAGTCGGGACTAGATCTTACGAGCAGTACTTC. Translated: CASSLVGTRSYEQYF. The complete variable domain, with remaining parts taken from reference TRBV28 and TRBJ2-7, reads DVKVTQSSRYLVKRTGEKVFLECVQDMDHENMFWYRQDPGLGLRLIYFSYDVKMKEKGDIPEGYSVSREKKERFSLILESASTNQTSMYLCASSLVGTRSYEQYFGPGTRLTVT.

This clonotype has a handful of counts. Mismatch with germline at one junction end may stem from a read error. The chain employs TRBV7-2 and TRBJ1-6; D is perhaps TRBD1 (5 bases). The germline gives CDR1 SGHTA, CDR2 FQGNSA. This CDR3 region has 16 residues. The CDR3 region has the DNA TGTGCCAGCAGCTTAAGTCCCCCGGGGGGAAGTTCACCCCTCTACTTT. Translating it yields CASSLSPPGGSSPLYF.

In its sample, this clonotype was seen many times. The rearrangement links TRBV7-9 to TRBJ2-7; TRBD1 agrees at 8 bases. The trim removed 2 bases at V and 5 bases at J, leaving 5 bases unmatched. The CDR3 extends over 14 amino acids. CDR1 SEHNR and CDR2 FQNEAQ come from the germline V gene (reference sequence). The CDR3 DNA sequence: TGTGCCAGCAGCTTATCACCAGGGGGCCACGAGCAGTACTTC. Amino acids: CASSLSPGGHEQYF. Using reference TRBV7-9 and TRBJ2-7 for the parts outside the CDR3, the full variable domain is DTGVSQNPRHKITKRGQNVTFRCDPISEHNRLYWYRQTLGQGPEFLTYFQNEAQLEKSRLLSDRFSAERPKGSFSTLEIQRTEQGDSAMYLCASSLSPGGHEQYFGPGTRLTVT.

This clonotype showed up just a few times. The J gene is TRBJ1-5, the V gene TRBV19; 8 bases are shared with TRBD1. The CDR3 has 14 amino acids. Trimming at V came to 10 bases and at J to 4 bases, leaving 9 bases not matched to a gene. Germline CDR1 is LNHDA and CDR2 is SQIVND (reference sequence). CDR3 region: CATTRQGANQPQHF. The CDR3 coding sequence is TGTGCCACTACCAGGCAGGGGGCGAATCAGCCCCAGCATTTT. The entire variable domain, with the rest obtained from reference TRBV19 and TRBJ1-5, is as follows: DGGITQSPKYLFRKEGQNVTLSCEQNLNHDAMYWYRQDPGQGLRLIYYSQIVNDFQKGDIAEGYSVSREKKESFPLTVTSAQKNPTAFYLCATTRQGANQPQHFGDGTRLSIL.

This clonotype was counted between two and nine times. This chain connects TRBV5-4 to TRBJ2-2; 12 bases line up with TRBD1. With V trimmed by 2 bases and J by 5 bases, 7 bases remained unmatched. In germline, CDR1 is SGHNT, CDR2 YYREEE (reference sequence). The CDR3 runs 17 residues. CDR3 bases: TGTGCCAGCAGCTTTCATCCGGGACAGGGGGCGACCGGGGAGCTGTTTTTT. It codes for CASSFHPGQGATGELFF.

This clonotype was found a few times. The J gene is TRBJ2-6, the V gene TRBV6-1, with no clear D. This CDR3 region has 16 residues. Germline values: CDR1 MNHNS, CDR2 SASEGT. Trimming cost V 6 bases and J 0 bases, with 12 bases left between them. DNA of the CDR3: TGTGCCAGCAGCCTAACCGGCACCTCTGGGGCCAACGTCCTGACTTTC. Protein product: CASSLTGTSGANVLTF.

This clonotype came up many times. CDR3 DNA sequence: TGTGCCAGCTCACCCAGGGAAGGGATTAACTATGGCTACACCTTC. As protein: CASSPREGINYGYTF. The J gene is TRBJ1-2, the V gene TRBV18, with D possibly being TRBD1 (5 bases). From germline, CDR1 is KGHSH and CDR2 LQKENI. V shed 3 bases and J shed 1 base, with 12 bases lying between them. This CDR3 is built from 15 residues.

V usage is TRBV7-8 and J usage is TRBJ2-3; 8 bases line up with TRBD1. CDR1 is SGHVS and CDR2 is FQNEAQ in the germline V gene. CDR3 size: 17 residues. With 4 bases clipped from V and 0 bases from J, the junction kept 9 bases outside the gene matches. The CDR3 loop is CASSSDDRGASTDTQYF. CDR3 coding DNA: TGTGCCAGCAGCTCTGACGACAGGGGCGCTAGCACAGATACGCAGTATTTT.

This clonotype was observed a handful of times. The V call is TRBV25-1, the J call TRBJ2-2; no clear D. The CDR3 is made up of 15 amino acids. CDR1 is MGHDK and CDR2 is SYGVNS in the germline V gene. V was clipped by 6 bases and J by 7 bases, with 18 bases between them. The CDR3 protein is CASSPTQDWGGELFF. CDR3 DNA sequence: TGTGCCAGCAGCCCCACCCAAGACTGGGGCGGGGAGCTGTTTTTT.

This clonotype was observed many times. The CDR3 loop reads CATSFDRGSGYTF. The CDR3 DNA is TGTGCCACCAGCTTCGACAGGGGTAGTGGCTACACCTTC. V usage is TRBV15 and J usage is TRBJ1-2; 8 nucleotides match TRBD1. Germline CDR1 reads LNHNV; CDR2 reads YYDKDF (reference sequence). V dropped 5 bases and J dropped 7; count of bases not matched to a gene: 6. This CDR3 spans 13 amino acids.

The rearrangement uses TRBV29-1 and TRBJ1-2; D unclear. The germline CDR1 and CDR2 sequences are SQVTM and ANQGSEA. CDR3 length equals 13 residues. The V end lost 2 bases, the J end lost 3 bases, and 10 bases lay between the germline ends. The CDR3 spells CSVEIRQDYGYTF. The CDR3 nucleotides are TGCAGCGTTGAAATTAGGCAGGACTATGGCTACACCTTC.

This clonotype was seen only a few times. The V gene is TRBV14, the J gene TRBJ1-2; the D is unclear. V was shortened by 1 base and J by 5 bases, with 8 bases between the two germline ends. Germline V lookup: CDR1 SGHDN, CDR2 FVKESK. CDR3 length equals 13 residues. CDR3 sequence (DNA): TGTGCCAGCAGCCAAGTGATGTCTTATGGCTACACCTTC. Translated, it gives CASSQVMSYGYTF.